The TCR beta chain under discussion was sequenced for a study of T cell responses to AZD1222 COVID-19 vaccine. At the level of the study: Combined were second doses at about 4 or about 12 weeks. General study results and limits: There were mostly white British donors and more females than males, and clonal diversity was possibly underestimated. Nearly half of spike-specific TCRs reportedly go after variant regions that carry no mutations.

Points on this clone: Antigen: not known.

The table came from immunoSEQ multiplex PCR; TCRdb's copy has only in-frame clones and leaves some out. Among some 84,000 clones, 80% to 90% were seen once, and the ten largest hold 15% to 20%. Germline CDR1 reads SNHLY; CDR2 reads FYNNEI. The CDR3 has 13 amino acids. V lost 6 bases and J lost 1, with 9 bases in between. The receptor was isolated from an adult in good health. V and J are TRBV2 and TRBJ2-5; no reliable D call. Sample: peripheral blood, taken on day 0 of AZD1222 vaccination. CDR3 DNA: TGTGCCAGCAGGGCAATCTCCCAAGAGACCCAGTACTTC. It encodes CASRAISQETQYF.